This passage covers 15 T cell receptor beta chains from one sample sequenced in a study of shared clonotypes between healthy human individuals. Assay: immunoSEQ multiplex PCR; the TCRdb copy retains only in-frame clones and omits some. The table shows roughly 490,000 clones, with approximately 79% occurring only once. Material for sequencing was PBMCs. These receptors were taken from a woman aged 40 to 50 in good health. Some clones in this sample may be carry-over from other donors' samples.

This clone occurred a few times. The DNA of the CDR3 is TGCGCCAGCAGCTTGACCGCTAACTATGGCTACACCTTC. Protein sequence: CASSLTANYGYTF. This sequence joins TRBV5-1 and TRBJ1-2; D is ambiguous. V shed 1 base and J shed 0 bases, with 4 bases lying between them. CDR1 and CDR2 (germline): SGHRS, YFSETQ. The CDR3 spans 13 residues.

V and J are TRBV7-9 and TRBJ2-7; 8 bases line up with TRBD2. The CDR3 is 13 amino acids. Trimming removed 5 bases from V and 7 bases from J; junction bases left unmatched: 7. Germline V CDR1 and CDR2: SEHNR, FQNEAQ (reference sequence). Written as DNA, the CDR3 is TGTGCCAGCAGCAACGGACTAGCTGGGGAGCAGTACTTC. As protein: CASSNGLAGEQYF.

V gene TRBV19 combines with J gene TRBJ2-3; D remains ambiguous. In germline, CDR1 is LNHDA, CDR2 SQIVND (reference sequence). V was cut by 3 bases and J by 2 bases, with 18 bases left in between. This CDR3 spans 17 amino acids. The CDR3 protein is CASSIGLRAAHTDTQYF. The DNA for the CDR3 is TGTGCCAGTAGTATTGGTCTCCGGGCGGCCCACACAGATACGCAGTATTTT.

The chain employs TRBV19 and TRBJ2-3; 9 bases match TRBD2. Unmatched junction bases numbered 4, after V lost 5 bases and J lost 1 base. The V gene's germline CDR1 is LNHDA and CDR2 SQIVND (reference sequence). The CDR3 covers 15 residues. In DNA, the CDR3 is TGTGCCAGTAGTGCCAGACTAGCGGGCACAGATACGCAGTATTTT. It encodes CASSARLAGTDTQYF.

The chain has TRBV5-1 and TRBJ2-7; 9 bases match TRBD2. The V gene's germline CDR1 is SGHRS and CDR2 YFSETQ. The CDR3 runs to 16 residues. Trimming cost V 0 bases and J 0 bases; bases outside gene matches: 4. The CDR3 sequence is CASSLAPAGGSYEQYF. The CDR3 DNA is TGCGCCAGCAGCTTGGCCCCAGCGGGAGGCTCCTACGAGCAGTACTTC. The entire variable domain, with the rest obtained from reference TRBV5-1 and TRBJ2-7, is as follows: KAGVTQTPRYLIKTRGQQVTLSCSPISGHRSVSWYQQTPGQGLQFLFEYFSETQRNKGNFPGRFSGRQFSNSRSEMNVSTLELGDSALYLCASSLAPAGGSYEQYFGPGTRLTVT.

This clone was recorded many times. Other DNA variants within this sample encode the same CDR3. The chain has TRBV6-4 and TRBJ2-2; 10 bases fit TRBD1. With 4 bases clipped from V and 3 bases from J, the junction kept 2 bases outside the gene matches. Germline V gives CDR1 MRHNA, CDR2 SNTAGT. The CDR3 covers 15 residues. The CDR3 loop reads CASSAGTGDTGELFF. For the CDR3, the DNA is TGTGCCAGCAGTGCCGGGACAGGGGACACCGGGGAGCTGTTTTTT.

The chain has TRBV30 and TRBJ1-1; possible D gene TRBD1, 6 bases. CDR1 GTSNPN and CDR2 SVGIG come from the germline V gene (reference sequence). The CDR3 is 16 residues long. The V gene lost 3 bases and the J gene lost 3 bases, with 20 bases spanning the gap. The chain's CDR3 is CAWSQRGQGSYTEAFF. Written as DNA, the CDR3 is TGTGCCTGGAGCCAACGGGGGCAGGGCTCCTACACTGAAGCTTTCTTT.

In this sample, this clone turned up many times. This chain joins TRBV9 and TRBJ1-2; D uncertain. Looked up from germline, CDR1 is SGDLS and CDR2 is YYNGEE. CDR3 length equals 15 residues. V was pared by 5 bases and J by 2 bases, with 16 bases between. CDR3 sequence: CASRGGPARNYGYTF. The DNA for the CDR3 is TGTGCCAGCAGGGGAGGGCCAGCTCGAAACTATGGCTACACCTTC.

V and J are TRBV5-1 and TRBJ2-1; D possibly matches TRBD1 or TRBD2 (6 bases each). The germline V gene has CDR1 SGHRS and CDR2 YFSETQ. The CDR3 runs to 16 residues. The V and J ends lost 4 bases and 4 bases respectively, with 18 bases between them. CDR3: CASSPTRGGQYNEQFF. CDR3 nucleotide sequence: TGCGCCAGCAGCCCAACTCGGGGAGGACAGTACAATGAGCAGTTCTTC.

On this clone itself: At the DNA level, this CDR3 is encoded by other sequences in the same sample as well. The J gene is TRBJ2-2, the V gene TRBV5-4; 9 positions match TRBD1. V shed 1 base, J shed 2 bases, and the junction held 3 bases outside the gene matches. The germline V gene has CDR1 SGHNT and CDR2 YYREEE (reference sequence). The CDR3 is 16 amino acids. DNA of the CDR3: TGTGCCAGCAGCTTGTCTACAGGGGGCAACACCGGGGAGCTGTTTTTT. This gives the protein CASSLSTGGNTGELFF.

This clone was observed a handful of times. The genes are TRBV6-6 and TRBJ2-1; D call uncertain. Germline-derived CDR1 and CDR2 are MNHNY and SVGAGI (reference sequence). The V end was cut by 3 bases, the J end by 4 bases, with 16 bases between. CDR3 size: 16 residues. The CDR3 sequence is CASSYRPDQPYNEQFF. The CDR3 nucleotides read TGTGCCAGCAGTTATAGGCCTGATCAGCCTTACAATGAGCAGTTCTTC.

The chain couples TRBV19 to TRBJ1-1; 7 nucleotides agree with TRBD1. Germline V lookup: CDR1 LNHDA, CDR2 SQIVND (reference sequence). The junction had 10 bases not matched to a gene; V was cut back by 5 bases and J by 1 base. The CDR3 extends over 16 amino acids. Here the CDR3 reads CASSARGTVQNTEAFF. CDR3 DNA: TGTGCCAGTAGTGCTAGAGGGACAGTCCAGAACACTGAAGCTTTCTTT.

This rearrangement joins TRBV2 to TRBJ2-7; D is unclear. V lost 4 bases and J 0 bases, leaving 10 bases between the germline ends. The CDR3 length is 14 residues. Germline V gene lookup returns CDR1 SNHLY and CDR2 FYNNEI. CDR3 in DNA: TGTGCCAGCAGTGTCCGATGGGTCTCCTACGAGCAGTACTTC. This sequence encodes CASSVRWVSYEQYF.

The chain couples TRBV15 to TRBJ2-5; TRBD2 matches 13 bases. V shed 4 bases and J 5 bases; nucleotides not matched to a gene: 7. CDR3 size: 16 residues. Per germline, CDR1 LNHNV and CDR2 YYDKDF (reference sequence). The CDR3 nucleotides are TGTGCCACCAGCAAGGGGGAGACTAGCGGGAGGGAGACCCAGTACTTC. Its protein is CATSKGETSGRETQYF.

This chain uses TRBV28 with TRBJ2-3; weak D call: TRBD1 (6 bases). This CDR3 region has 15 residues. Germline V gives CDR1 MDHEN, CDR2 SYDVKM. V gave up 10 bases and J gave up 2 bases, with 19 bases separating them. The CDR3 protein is CATEFWGRNTDTQYF. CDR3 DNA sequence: TGTGCCACCGAGTTTTGGGGGCGAAACACAGATACGCAGTATTTT.